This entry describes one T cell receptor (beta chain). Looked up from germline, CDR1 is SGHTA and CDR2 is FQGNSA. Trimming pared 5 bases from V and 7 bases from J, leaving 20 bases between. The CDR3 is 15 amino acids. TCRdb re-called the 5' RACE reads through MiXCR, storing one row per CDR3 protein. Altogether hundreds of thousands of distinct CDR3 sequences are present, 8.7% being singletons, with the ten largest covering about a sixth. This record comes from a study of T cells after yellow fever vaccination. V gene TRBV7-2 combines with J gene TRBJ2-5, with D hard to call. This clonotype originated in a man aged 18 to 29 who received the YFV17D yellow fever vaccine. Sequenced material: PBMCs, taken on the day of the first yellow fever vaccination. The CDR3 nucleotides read TGTGCCAGCAGCCTCGGATATTCGCGGACCGGGACCCAGTACTTC. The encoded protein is CASSLGYSRTGTQYF.